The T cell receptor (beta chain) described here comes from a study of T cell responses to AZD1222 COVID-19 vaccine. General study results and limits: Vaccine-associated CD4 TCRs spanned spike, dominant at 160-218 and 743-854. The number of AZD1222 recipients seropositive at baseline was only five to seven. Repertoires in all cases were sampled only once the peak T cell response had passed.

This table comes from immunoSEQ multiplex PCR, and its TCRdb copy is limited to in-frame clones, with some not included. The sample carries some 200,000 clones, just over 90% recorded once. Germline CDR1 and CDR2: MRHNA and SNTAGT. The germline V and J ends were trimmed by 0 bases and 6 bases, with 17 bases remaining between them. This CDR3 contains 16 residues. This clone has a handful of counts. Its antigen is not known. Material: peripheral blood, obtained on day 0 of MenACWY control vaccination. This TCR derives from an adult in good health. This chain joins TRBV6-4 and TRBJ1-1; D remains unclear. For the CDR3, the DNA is TGTGCCAGCAGTGACTCGGGTAGTGGGTTTCACTCTGAAGCTTTCTTT. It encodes CASSDSGSGFHSEAFF.